The TCR beta chain described here comes from a study of T cell responses to AZD1222 COVID-19 vaccine. Notes on the study in general: The donor cohort was predominantly white British with a female majority, and clonal diversity may have been underestimated. There were repertoire samples only from the period after the peak T cell response. The study identified only six AZD1222 recipients as seropositive at baseline.

A note on this clone: The antigen is unknown.

This CDR3 contains 15 residues. The V and J ends lost 3 bases and 4 bases respectively, with 15 bases between them. Germline CDR1 reads MNHEY; CDR2 reads SMNVEV (reference sequence). Measured with immunoSEQ multiplex PCR; TCRdb has only the in-frame clones, and not every one. Among just under 95,000 clones listed, about nine tenths were seen once. The starting material was peripheral blood, obtained on day 0 of AZD1222 vaccination. V usage is TRBV27 and J usage is TRBJ1-2; maybe TRBD1 (5 bases). The clonotype originates from an adult in good health. The CDR3 reads CASSLSAGTSYGYTF. DNA for the CDR3: TGTGCCAGCAGTTTGTCGGCAGGGACGAGCTATGGCTACACCTTC.